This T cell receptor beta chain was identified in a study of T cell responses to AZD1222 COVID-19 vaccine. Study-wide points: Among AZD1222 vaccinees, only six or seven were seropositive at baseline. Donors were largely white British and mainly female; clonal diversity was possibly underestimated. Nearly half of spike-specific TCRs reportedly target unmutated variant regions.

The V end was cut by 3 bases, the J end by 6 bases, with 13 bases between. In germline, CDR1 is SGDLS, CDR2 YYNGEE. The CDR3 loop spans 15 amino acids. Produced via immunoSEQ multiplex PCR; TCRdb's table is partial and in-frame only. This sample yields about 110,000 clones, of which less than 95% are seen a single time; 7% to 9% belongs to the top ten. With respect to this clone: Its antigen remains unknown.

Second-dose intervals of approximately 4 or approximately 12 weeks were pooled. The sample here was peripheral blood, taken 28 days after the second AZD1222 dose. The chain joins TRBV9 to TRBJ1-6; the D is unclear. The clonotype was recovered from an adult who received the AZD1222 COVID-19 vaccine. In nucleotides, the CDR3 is TGTGCCAGCAGCGAGTTGGACTACGGTAATTCACCCCTCCACTTT. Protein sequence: CASSELDYGNSPLHF.